This TCR beta chain originates from a study of T cells in Graves' hyperthyroidism and ophthalmopathy. Germline V gene lookup returns CDR1 LNHNV and CDR2 YYDKDF (reference sequence). Trimming took 3 bases from V and 6 from J; bases not matched to a gene: 5. This CDR3 has 13 residues. It was RNA transcripts that yielded the amplified TCR beta CDR3 regions. First-round RT-PCR of the TCR CDR3 relied on the HTBI primer set. Each CDR3 protein gets one entry after TCRdb re-called the multiplex PCR reads with MiXCR. The sample lists 660,000 or so distinct CDR3 sequences; about 45% were seen once. The chain recombines TRBV15 with TRBJ2-7; 7 bases match TRBD1. Material for sequencing was peripheral blood or thyroid tissue (not recorded which). The sequence came from an adult man with Graves' disease, either hyperthyroidism or ophthalmopathy (not recorded which). Here the CDR3 reads CATSRRGQGEQYF. In DNA, the CDR3 is TGTGCCACCAGCAGGAGGGGGCAAGGCGAGCAGTACTTC.